A selection of T cell receptor beta chains follows, all from one sample in a study of CD4+ T cells in melanoma. Measured with immunoSEQ multiplex PCR; TCRdb has only the in-frame clones, and not every one. This sample has about 55,000 clones, with nearly 70% found just once. The sequenced sample consisted of tumor tissue. The receptors stem from a human donor with melanoma. The CDR3 runs from the conserved cysteine through the conserved F or W. A D gene is named only where the DNA matches it firmly. Not all rows give a size; the values are once, few, many and, for expanded clones, a class.

clone size | D gene | J gene | V gene | CDR3 DNA | CDR3 protein
NA | NA | TRBJ2-3 | TRBV28 | TGTGCCAGCAGTTCCGTTAGCGTAGATACGCAGTATTTT | CASSSVSVDTQYF
NA | TRBD2 | TRBJ2-3 | TRBV5-5 | TGTGCCAGCAGCACCGGTGGGGGGGTAGATACGCAGTATTTT | CASSTGGGVDTQYF
NA | TRBD2 | TRBJ2-3 | TRBV5-1 | TGCGCCAGCAGCTTACTAGCGGAAACAGATACGCAGTATTTT | CASSLLAETDTQYF
NA | NA | TRBJ1-4 | TRBV4-3 | TGCGCCAGCAGCCAAGGAAGGCCGGAAAAACTGTTTTTT | CASSQGRPEKLFF
few | TRBD1 | TRBJ2-7 | TRBV6-5 | TGTGCCAGCACCGATGGACAGGGGATATACGAGCAGTACTTC | CASTDGQGIYEQYF
NA | TRBD2 | TRBJ2-3 | TRBV18 | TGTGCCAGCTCACGCTCGCGGGGGACCACAGATACGCAGTATTTT | CASSRSRGTTDTQYF
NA | NA | TRBJ1-2 | TRBV7-3 | TGTGCCAGCAGGGGTCCTAACTATGGCTACACCTTC | CASRGPNYGYTF
NA | NA | TRBJ1-5 | TRBV7-9 | TGTGCCAGCAGTTGTGAGCAGAGGGTTAATCAGCCCCAGCATTTT | CASSCEQRVNQPQHF
NA | NA | TRBJ2-3 | TRBV7-8 | TGTGCCAGCAGCTTAGGGGGCCCCACAGATACGCAGTATTTT | CASSLGGPTDTQYF
NA | NA | TRBJ2-2 | TRBV9 | TGTGCCAGCAGCGCCCCCCAGGCTGACACCGGGGAGCTGTTTTTT | CASSAPQADTGELFF
NA | NA | TRBJ1-2 | TRBV5-1 | TGTGCCAGCAGCTTGGGGGGGGCTCCTCATGGCTACACCTTC | CASSLGGAPHGYTF
many | NA | TRBJ2-7 | TRBV6-1 | TGTGCCAGCGTAACGGGTTCCTACGAGCAGTACTTC | CASVTGSYEQYF
NA | NA | TRBJ2-7 | TRBV5-1 | TGCGCCAGCAGCTTACAGGGGAGGTACGAGCAGTACTTC | CASSLQGRYEQYF
few | NA | TRBJ2-6 | TRBV7-9 | TGTGCCAGCAGCCCCCCGGACTCTGGGGCCAACGTCCTGACTTTC | CASSPPDSGANVLTF
NA | NA | TRBJ2-6 | TRBV5-8 | TGTGCCAGCTACACGATTCATACACAAAGTCGGGCCAACGTCCTGACTTTC | CASYTIHTQSRANVLTF
NA | TRBD1 | TRBJ2-1 | TRBV4-2 | TGTGCCAGCAGCCAGACAGGGATCAATGAGCAGTTCTTC | CASSQTGINEQFF
NA | NA | TRBJ1-2 | TRBV15 | TGTGCCACCAGCAGAGCGTCAGGGGCTAACTATGGCTACACCTTC | CATSRASGANYGYTF
NA | TRBD1 | TRBJ1-6 | TRBV28 | TGTGCCAGCAGTAAACAGACAGGGTATAATTCACCCCTCCACTTT | CASSKQTGYNSPLHF
medium-sized | NA | TRBJ1-5 | TRBV19 | TGTGCCAGTAGCCCGGGCCCTCTAAACGAGCCCCAGCATTTT | CASSPGPLNEPQHF
NA | TRBD2 | TRBJ2-7 | TRBV9 | TGTGCCAGCAGCGTTCGGGGGGGTACGGACGAGCAGTACTTC | CASSVRGGTDEQYF
NA | NA | TRBJ2-7 | TRBV20-1 | TGCAGTGCTAGCGATACCTACGAGCAGTACTTC | CSASDTYEQYF
NA | NA | TRBJ2-2 | TRBV19 | TGTGCCAGTAGTATTTCGCCCACGGGCGGGGAGCTGTTTTTT | CASSISPTGGELFF
few | TRBD1 | TRBJ1-3 | TRBV4-1 | TGCGCCAGCAGCTACGGGACAGGGAATTTCTTTCGTGGAAACACCATATATTTT | CASSYGTGNFFRGNTIYF
NA | TRBD1 | TRBJ1-2 | TRBV28 | TGTGCCAGCAGTAATCCGGGACAGGCGAACTATGGCTACACCTTC | CASSNPGQANYGYTF
NA | TRBD1 | TRBJ1-2 | TRBV2 | TGTGCCAGCAGTGACGATTTCCAGGGGGCCTACACCTTC | CASSDDFQGAYTF
few | NA | TRBJ2-1 | TRBV6-1 | TGTGCCAGCAGTGACTTTGGCCAGAGCTCCTACAATGAGCAGTTCTTC | CASSDFGQSSYNEQFF
NA | NA | TRBJ2-5 | TRBV15 | TGTGCCACCAGCAGAGATCAGAGACCCATCCAAGAGACCCAGTACTTC | CATSRDQRPIQETQYF
NA | NA | TRBJ1-5 | TRBV18 | TGTGCCAGCTCATCGATCACGGACGGGAGCAATCAGCCCCAGCATTTT | CASSSITDGSNQPQHF